This note documents a single T cell receptor (beta chain) sequence. Its antigen is currently unknown. This entry comes from a study of beta chain features in type 1 diabetes. Turning to the study itself: Cell yields, gender and age were comparable in patients and healthy donors. The study's findings and limits: The question of HLA type influencing TCRB rearrangement was one that remained unresolved here. Significant though moderate, a shortening of TCRB CDR3s appeared in all four CD4+ subsets of Type 1 diabetes patients.

Looked up from germline, CDR1 is SGHRS and CDR2 is YFSETQ. The junction had 5 bases not matched to a gene; V was cut back by 0 bases and J by 8 bases. The CDR3 is 15 amino acids. Since all of the isolated RNA was reverse transcribed, expressed TCRB transcripts were what got sequenced. Sequencing used immunoSEQ multiplex PCR; TCRdb keeps in-frame clones, though not all of them. The sample yields tens of thousands of clones, around half seen once. This chain joins TRBV5-1 and TRBJ1-1; 12 nucleotides align to TRBD1. The sequence came from a woman between 35 and 50 years old with type 1 diabetes. Sequencing was done on a sample of Tregs from blood. The CDR3 bases are TGCGCCAGCAGCTTGGGCCAGGGGACAGGGGGCGAAGCTTTCTTT. Protein: CASSLGQGTGGEAFF.